A selection of T cell receptor beta chains follows, all from one sample in a study of cytomegalovirus exposure and HLA in healthy donors. Sequenced by immunoSEQ multiplex PCR; TCRdb stores in-frame clones only, minus some. The sample yields around 110,000 clones, roughly 70% seen once. The material sequenced was PBMCs. The receptors were sampled from a male donor in good health and CMV-seropositive. CDR3s include the opening cysteine and the closing phenylalanine or tryptophan. Fields, in order: clone size, J gene, V gene, D gene, CDR3 DNA, CDR3 protein. D genes are given only for firm matches. Clone size is shown for a subset of rows, as once, few, many or a class of expanded clone.

- TRBJ2-5 TRBV2 TRBD2 TGTGCCAGCATGACTAGCGGGTCCGGGGGCATGGAGACCCAGTACTTC CASMTSGSGGMETQYF
few TRBJ2-7 TRBV6-5 - TGTGCCAGCAGCCTCCAGGGGCTACGGGACGAGCAGTACTTC CASSLQGLRDEQYF
- TRBJ2-7 TRBV29-1 TRBD2 TGCAGCACGGAGGATCTAGCGGGAGTCGAGCAGTACTTC CSTEDLAGVEQYF
- TRBJ1-1 TRBV7-6 - TGTGCCAGCAGCTTAGAAGTGGCCAGGGTGAACACTGAAGCTTTCTTT CASSLEVARVNTEAFF
once TRBJ2-5 TRBV5-4 TRBD1 TGTGCCAGCAGCTCACAGGGGCAAGAGACCCAGTACTTC CASSSQGQETQYF
- TRBJ2-7 TRBV27 - TGTGCCAGCTCTGACACCCTGGGCGACGAGCAGTACTTC CASSDTLGDEQYF
- TRBJ2-2 TRBV15 - TGTGCCACCAGCAGAGACCGGACAGTTTCGAACACCGGGGAGCTGTTTTTT CATSRDRTVSNTGELFF
- TRBJ2-7 TRBV27 - TGTGCCAGTAAAGGGGGTGAAGTATACGAGCAGTACTTC CASKGGEVYEQYF
- TRBJ2-7 TRBV5-6 TRBD2 TGTGCCAGCAGCCTAACCTGGGAGGGCATGTACGAGCAGTACTTC CASSLTWEGMYEQYF
- TRBJ1-3 TRBV7-9 TRBD1 TGTGCCAGCAGCTTAGGGACAGGAAAAACGAGAAACACCATATATTTT CASSLGTGKTRNTIYF
- TRBJ2-7 TRBV5-1 - TGCGCCAGCAGCACGTCTAGCGACGAGCAGTACTTC CASSTSSDEQYF
once TRBJ2-7 TRBV5-1 TRBD1 TGCGCCAGCAGCTCCACCGGACAGGGGGCGAGGGCCTACGAGCAGTACTTC CASSSTGQGARAYEQYF
few TRBJ1-2 TRBV4-2 TRBD1 TGTGCCAGCAGCCACCCGGGACAGGGTATCGATGGCTACCCCTTC CASSHPGQGIDGYPF
- TRBJ1-2 TRBV9 TRBD1 TGTGCCAGCAGCGTAGGGGGACAGAGCGTCTATGGCTACACCTTC CASSVGGQSVYGYTF
- TRBJ2-1 TRBV5-1 - TGCGCCAGCAGCTTGACAGGTGGGGATTACAATGAGCAGTTCTTC CASSLTGGDYNEQFF
- TRBJ2-3 TRBV5-4 - TGTGCCAGCAGCACTCGGAAGGGGGGGCCTCAAGATACGCAGTATTTT CASSTRKGGPQDTQYF
- TRBJ2-2 TRBV30 - TGTGCCTGGAGTAAAGGAGTGGGCACCGGGGAGCTGTTTTTT CAWSKGVGTGELFF
- TRBJ2-3 TRBV27 TRBD1 TGTGCCAGCAGTTTCCTCGGGACAGGATTGCATGAGAGCACAGATACGCAGTATTTT CASSFLGTGLHESTDTQYF
- TRBJ2-7 TRBV20-1 - TGCAGTGCTAGAGCAGGGGGGAGGCAGTACTTC CSARAGGRQYF
- TRBJ1-2 TRBV28 TRBD1 TGTGCCAGCAGGCGGCAATCCCTCCGGGACAGGGTGGGTGTAAATGGCTACACCTTC CASRRQSLRDRVGVNGYTF
few TRBJ1-3 TRBV18 - TGTGCCAGCTCCCAACCGGAGGGCAGCTCTGGAAACACCATATATTTT CASSQPEGSSGNTIYF
- TRBJ1-2 TRBV7-9 - TGTGCCAGCAGCTTACCGGGAACCCCCTACGGCTACACCTTC CASSLPGTPYGYTF